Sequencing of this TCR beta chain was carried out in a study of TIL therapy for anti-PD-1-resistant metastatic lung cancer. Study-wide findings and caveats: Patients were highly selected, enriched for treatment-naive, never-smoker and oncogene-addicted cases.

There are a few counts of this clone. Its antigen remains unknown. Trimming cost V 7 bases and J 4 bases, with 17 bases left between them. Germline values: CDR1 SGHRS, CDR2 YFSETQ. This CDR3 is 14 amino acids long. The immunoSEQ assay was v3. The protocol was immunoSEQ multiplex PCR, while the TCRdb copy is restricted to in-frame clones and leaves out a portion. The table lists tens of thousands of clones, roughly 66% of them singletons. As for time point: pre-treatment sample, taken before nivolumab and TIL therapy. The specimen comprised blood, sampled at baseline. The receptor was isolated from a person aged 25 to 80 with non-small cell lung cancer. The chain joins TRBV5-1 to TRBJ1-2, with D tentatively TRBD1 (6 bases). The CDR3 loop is CASSFGGAIYGYTF. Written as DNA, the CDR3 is TGCGCCAGCTCCTTTGGGGGGGCCATCTATGGCTACACCTTC.